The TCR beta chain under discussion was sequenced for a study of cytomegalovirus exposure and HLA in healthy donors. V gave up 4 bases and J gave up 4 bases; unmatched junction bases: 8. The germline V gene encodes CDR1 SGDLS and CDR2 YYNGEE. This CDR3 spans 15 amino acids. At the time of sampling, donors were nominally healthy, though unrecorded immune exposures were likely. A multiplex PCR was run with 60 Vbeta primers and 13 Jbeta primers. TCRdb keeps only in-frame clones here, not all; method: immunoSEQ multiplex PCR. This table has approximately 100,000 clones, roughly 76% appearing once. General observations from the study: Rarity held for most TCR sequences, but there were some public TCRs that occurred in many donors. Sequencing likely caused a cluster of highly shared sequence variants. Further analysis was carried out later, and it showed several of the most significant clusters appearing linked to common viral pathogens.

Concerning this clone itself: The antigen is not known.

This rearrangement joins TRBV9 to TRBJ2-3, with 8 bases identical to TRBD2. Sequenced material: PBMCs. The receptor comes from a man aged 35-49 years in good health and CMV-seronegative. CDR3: CASSRAGVGPDTQYF. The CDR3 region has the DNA TGTGCCAGCAGCCGAGCGGGGGTAGGGCCAGATACGCAGTATTTT.